The 13 T cell receptor beta chains below all came from one sample that was sequenced in a study of T-cell memory formation after mild COVID-19. TCRdb passed the 5' RACE reads through MiXCR, listing each CDR3 protein once. This table holds about 130,000 distinct CDR3 sequences, about 15% found once. The sample taken for sequencing was PBMCs or a T cell subset sorted from them (not recorded which). The receptors here all came from a young man who had mild COVID-19 (a few samples of this study predate the infection). Cell type and time point are not known.

This clonotype was seen more than once but under ten times. This sequence joins TRBV10-1 and TRBJ2-3; D not certain. Trimming took 3 bases from V and 5 from J, leaving 6 bases between them. CDR1 is WNHNN and CDR2 is SYGVQD in the germline V gene (reference sequence). This CDR3 is 12 amino acids long. CDR3 nucleotides: TGCGCCAGCAGTGATCAATTAGATACGCAGTATTTT. It translates to CASSDQLDTQYF.

This rearrangement joins TRBV5-1 to TRBJ1-3, with TRBD1 as a possible D gene (6 bases). The CDR3 has 15 amino acids. Per germline, CDR1 SGHRS and CDR2 YFSETQ. Trimming stripped 2 bases from V and 8 bases from J, with 17 bases between. CDR3 in DNA: TGCGCCAGCAGCTTAAGTCCCGGGGGGGCAGACACCATATATTTT. Encoded protein: CASSLSPGGADTIYF.

The gene calls are TRBV10-3 and TRBJ1-5; D is ambiguous. The CDR3 length is 13 residues. Germline CDR1 reads ENHRY; CDR2 reads SYGVKD. V lost 6 bases to trimming and J lost 2 bases, with 8 bases between them. The CDR3 reads CAIRREGNQPQHF. The CDR3 bases are TGTGCCATCAGGAGGGAGGGCAATCAGCCCCAGCATTTT.

This chain links TRBV20-1 with TRBJ2-3; weak D call: TRBD2 (5 bases). Per the germline V gene, CDR1 is DFQATT and CDR2 is SNEGSKA (reference sequence). CDR3 length: 12 residues. CDR3 region: CSLGDSTDTQYF. CDR3 coding DNA: TGCAGCTTGGGAGATAGCACAGATACGCAGTATTTT.

V gene TRBV7-2 combines with J gene TRBJ2-7, with D perhaps matching TRBD1 or TRBD2 (5 bases each). The germline V gene has CDR1 SGHTA and CDR2 FQGNSA. CDR3 size: 16 residues. Trimming removed 4 bases from V and 0 bases from J, with 16 bases in between. The DNA for the CDR3 is TGTGCCAGCAGCTCAAAATCCGGGACGGGCTCCTACGAGCAGTACTTC. Residues: CASSSKSGTGSYEQYF.

The chain couples TRBV20-1 to TRBJ2-1; 9 bases line up with TRBD1. The germline CDR1 and CDR2 sequences are DFQATT and SNEGSKA (reference sequence). The CDR3 contains 15 residues. V shed 4 bases, J shed 5 bases, and the junction held 9 bases outside the gene matches. For the CDR3, the DNA is TGCAGTGCTAACAGGGGGCCGCTGGGGGACAATGAGCAGTTCTTC. Amino acid sequence: CSANRGPLGDNEQFF.

This clonotype was seen only a few times. The chain couples TRBV7-2 to TRBJ2-5, with TRBD1 identical over 9 bases. V was pared by 5 bases and J by 5 bases, with 6 bases of the junction left unmatched. The CDR3 is made up of 14 amino acids. Germline CDR1 reads SGHTA; CDR2 reads FQGNSA. The CDR3 spells CASSVQGAAETQYF. The CDR3 coding sequence is TGTGCCAGCAGCGTACAGGGGGCGGCGGAGACCCAGTACTTC.

The rearrangement links TRBV27 to TRBJ2-7; possible D gene TRBD1, 5 bases. The CDR3 totals 14 residues. V shed 7 bases and J shed 2 bases, with 15 bases lying between them. In germline, CDR1 is MNHEY, CDR2 SMNVEV (reference sequence). The CDR3 DNA sequence: TGTGCCAGCAAGGGGCAGGTTATCGCCTACGAGCAGTACTTC. Amino acids: CASKGQVIAYEQYF.

This clonotype was counted a few times. The rearrangement links TRBV19 to TRBJ2-3; the match to TRBD1 covers 10 bases. The CDR3 sequence is 16 residues long. Trimming took 0 bases from V and 4 from J; bases not matched to a gene: 4. Per the germline V gene, CDR1 is LNHDA and CDR2 is SQIVND (reference sequence). CDR3: CASSIDLGQGADTQYF. The CDR3 nucleotides read TGTGCCAGTAGTATAGATCTCGGACAGGGGGCAGATACGCAGTATTTT.

This clonotype turned up a few times. The chain carries TRBV12-3 or TRBV12-4 and TRBJ2-5; no reliable D call. CDR3 length equals 13 residues. Trimming removed 6 bases from V and 4 bases from J, with 12 bases in between. The CDR3 DNA is TGTGCCAGCAGCTCTGCCTGGGGAGAGACCCAGTACTTC. It translates to CASSSAWGETQYF.

The chain uses TRBV4-2 and TRBJ2-1; D possibly corresponds to TRBD1 (6 bases). Germline V lookup: CDR1 LGHNA, CDR2 YNFKEQ. Trimming stripped 1 base from V and 9 bases from J, with 16 bases between. The CDR3 loop spans 15 amino acids. CDR3 nucleotide sequence: TGTGCCAGCAGCCAAGTGAGCCAGGGGTATAGTGAGCAGTTCTTC. Protein: CASSQVSQGYSEQFF.

This clonotype was counted only a few times. The chain links TRBV28 to TRBJ2-5, with D uncertain. Looked up from germline, CDR1 is MDHEN and CDR2 is SYDVKM. Trimming took off 7 bases at V and 7 bases at J, with 16 bases between the two ends. CDR3 length: 13 residues. The CDR3 protein is CASTLTTPGTQYF. CDR3 sequence (DNA): TGTGCCAGCACCCTTACCACACCGGGGACCCAGTACTTC.

This clonotype was observed a few times. J is TRBJ2-7 and V is TRBV23-1, with 10 bases identical to TRBD1. TRBV23-1 is classed as an ORF, of uncertain function. The CDR3 sequence is 16 residues long. With 2 bases clipped from V and 2 bases from J, the junction kept 6 bases outside the gene matches. This chain's CDR3 is CASSQGTGVFTYEQYV. The CDR3 bases are TGCGCCAGCAGTCAAGGGACAGGGGTTTTCACCTACGAGCAGTACGTC.